The rows below give T cell receptor beta chains drawn from one sample of a study of T cell responses to AZD1222 COVID-19 vaccine. Using immunoSEQ multiplex PCR, the repertoire was profiled, and TCRdb retains in-frame clones only, with some absent. The sample carries around 78,000 clones, approximately 90% recorded once. The starting material was peripheral blood, obtained 28 days after the second AZD1222 dose. Receptor source: an adult who received the AZD1222 COVID-19 vaccine. CDR3s include the opening cysteine and the closing phenylalanine or tryptophan. The order of the fields is CDR3 length, clone size, D gene, V gene, J gene, CDR3 protein, CDR3 DNA. A D gene is named only where the DNA matches it firmly. The size of a clone is reported for some rows only, either as once, few or many, or as a class for expanded clones.

12	NA	NA	TRBV6-2/TRBV6-3	TRBJ2-3	CASSIETDTQYF	TGTGCCAGCAGTATCGAGACAGATACGCAGTATTTT
12	few	NA	TRBV7-3	TRBJ1-1	CASSLGRSQAFF	TGTGCCAGCAGCCTCGGCAGGTCCCAAGCTTTCTTT
14	NA	NA	TRBV11-1	TRBJ1-2	CASSLAVPDYGYTF	TGTGCCAGCAGCTTAGCGGTTCCGGATTATGGCTACACCTTC
13	NA	NA	TRBV6-5	TRBJ2-1	CASSPGDYNEQFF	TGTGCCAGCAGCCCGGGGGACTACAATGAGCAGTTCTTC
16	NA	TRBD2	TRBV28	TRBJ2-7	CASSLGLAGLRYEQYF	TGTGCCAGCAGTTTAGGACTAGCGGGTCTTAGGTACGAGCAGTACTTC
14	NA	NA	TRBV6-5	TRBJ1-1	CASSYAGRNTEAFF	TGTGCCAGCAGTTACGCAGGAAGGAACACTGAAGCTTTCTTT
12	NA	NA	TRBV6-6	TRBJ1-5	CATDRHNQPQHF	TGTGCCACCGACAGGCACAATCAGCCCCAGCATTTT
13	NA	NA	TRBV6-5	TRBJ1-2	CASSRTGNYGYTF	TGTGCCAGCAGTCGGACGGGAAACTATGGCTACACCTTC
16	NA	TRBD1	TRBV24-1	TRBJ1-4	CATRIPGQGPNEKLFF	TGTGCCACCAGAATACCCGGACAGGGACCTAATGAAAAACTGTTTTTT
12	NA	NA	TRBV30	TRBJ2-2	CAWSVQIGELFF	TGTGCCTGGAGTGTACAGATAGGGGAGCTGTTTTTT
15	NA	TRBD1	TRBV12-5	TRBJ2-7	CASGLQGTGIHEQYF	TGTGCTAGTGGTTTGCAGGGGACAGGGATCCACGAGCAGTACTTC
13	NA	NA	TRBV3-1/TRBV3-2	TRBJ2-7	CASSQAGSDEQYF	TGTGCCAGCAGCCAAGCCGGGAGCGACGAGCAGTACTTC
19	NA	NA	TRBV10-3	TRBJ1-2	CAIPLSRDNDQERYYGYTF	TGTGCCATTCCCCTCTCGAGAGACAACGACCAGGAAAGATACTATGGCTACACCTTC
13	NA	NA	TRBV7-9	TRBJ2-7	CASSYGGLDEQYF	TGTGCCAGCAGCTATGGGGGCCTGGACGAGCAGTACTTC
15	NA	TRBD1	TRBV11-3	TRBJ1-2	CASSLPTGVDRGYTF	TGTGCCAGCAGTTTGCCGACAGGGGTTGACCGGGGCTACACCTTC
14	NA	NA	TRBV18	TRBJ1-3	CASSPETSGNTIYF	TGTGCCAGCTCACCTGAGACGTCTGGAAACACCATATATTTT
13	once	TRBD1	TRBV6-5	TRBJ1-6	CASSQDRGRALHF	TGTGCCAGCAGCCAAGACAGGGGTAGGGCCCTCCACTTT
14	NA	NA	TRBV7-2	TRBJ2-5	CASSSRRGLETQYF	TGTGCCAGCAGTTCCCGGAGGGGTTTGGAGACCCAGTACTTC
15	NA	TRBD2	TRBV7-9	TRBJ2-1	CASSLLAGGDNEQFF	TGTGCCAGCAGCTTGTTAGCGGGGGGCGACAATGAGCAGTTCTTC
15	few	NA	TRBV29-1	TRBJ2-6	CSVNLPVSGANVLTF	TGCAGCGTTAATCTCCCGGTCTCTGGGGCCAACGTCCTGACTTTC
14	NA	NA	TRBV7-6	TRBJ1-1	CASSLAGGNTEAFF	TGTGCCAGCAGCTTAGCGGGTGGTAACACTGAAGCTTTCTTT
14	NA	NA	TRBV18	TRBJ1-5	CASSPGRGNQPQHF	TGTGCCAGCTCACCAGGTCGGGGGAATCAGCCCCAGCATTTT
14	NA	NA	TRBV3-1/TRBV3-2	TRBJ1-5	CASSQYFPDQPQHF	TGTGCCAGCAGCCAGTACTTCCCCGATCAGCCCCAGCATTTT
18	NA	NA	TRBV9	TRBJ1-6	CASSVEAPGHSYNSPLHF	TGTGCCAGCAGCGTAGAGGCGCCAGGTCACTCCTATAATTCACCCCTCCACTTT
15	NA	NA	TRBV3-1/TRBV3-2	TRBJ2-7	CASSQGNSPSYEQYF	TGTGCCAGCAGCCAAGGAAATTCCCCTTCCTACGAGCAGTACTTC
16	NA	TRBD1	TRBV19	TRBJ2-2	CASRLRGRGSPGELFF	TGTGCCAGTAGGTTGCGTGGCAGGGGGTCCCCCGGGGAGCTGTTTTTT
13	once	NA	TRBV11-2	TRBJ2-5	CASSLERVGTQYF	TGTGCCAGCAGCTTAGAAAGAGTAGGGACCCAGTACTTC
11	NA	NA	TRBV11-3	TRBJ2-1	CASSLDDEQFF	TGTGCCAGCAGCTTAGACGATGAGCAGTTCTTC
15	few	NA	TRBV19	TRBJ1-2	CASSIGGAFGYGYTF	TGTGCCAGTAGTATAGGAGGGGCTTTCGGCTATGGCTACACCTTC
14	NA	NA	TRBV19	TRBJ1-5	CASSPRQSNQPQHF	TGTGCCAGTAGTCCCCGACAGAGCAATCAGCCCCAGCATTTT
15	once	NA	TRBV3-1/TRBV3-2	TRBJ1-5	CASSQGRSSNQPQHF	TGTGCCAGCAGCCAGGGGCGGAGTAGCAATCAGCCCCAGCATTTT
14	once	NA	TRBV29-1	TRBJ2-6	CSVGDGSGANVLTF	TGCAGCGTTGGGGACGGCTCTGGGGCCAACGTCCTGACTTTC
13	NA	NA	TRBV29-1	TRBJ1-4	CSVADTYNEKLFF	TGCAGCGTTGCGGACACTTATAATGAAAAACTGTTTTTT
14	NA	NA	TRBV24-1	TRBJ1-4	CATGGGTVDEKLFF	TGTGCCACCGGGGGCGGGACGGTTGATGAAAAACTGTTTTTT
14	NA	NA	TRBV11-1	TRBJ2-5	CASSRGMGGETQYF	TGTGCCAGCAGCCGGGGGATGGGGGGAGAGACCCAGTACTTC
16	NA	NA	TRBV2	TRBJ2-5	CASSALRGRQQETQYF	TGTGCCAGCAGTGCCCTTCGGGGACGACAACAAGAGACCCAGTACTTC
16	NA	NA	TRBV10-2	TRBJ2-3	CASSPPLGASGDTQYF	TGCGCCAGCAGCCCCCCTCTGGGGGCCTCGGGAGATACGCAGTATTTT
14	NA	NA	TRBV6-5	TRBJ1-5	CASSYGQVGQPQHF	TGTGCCAGCAGTTACGGGCAGGTTGGTCAGCCCCAGCATTTT
14	NA	TRBD1	TRBV5-1	TRBJ1-6	CASSLVTGDSPLHF	TGCGCCAGCAGCTTGGTGACAGGGGATTCACCCCTCCACTTT
17	NA	NA	TRBV11-3	TRBJ2-7	CASSLDSRVRAWHEQYF	TGTGCCAGCAGCTTGGACTCTCGGGTTAGGGCCTGGCACGAGCAGTACTTC
16	NA	TRBD1	TRBV20-1	TRBJ1-5	CSAIDPRDRGIQPQHF	TGCAGTGCTATTGACCCCCGGGACAGGGGGATTCAGCCCCAGCATTTT
14	NA	NA	TRBV6-1	TRBJ1-4	CASSEFVAGEKLFF	TGTGCCAGCAGTGAATTTGTAGCGGGTGAAAAACTGTTTTTT
17	NA	TRBD1	TRBV14	TRBJ2-3	CASSSDRGYTSTDTQYF	TGTGCCAGCAGTTCCGACAGGGGGTATACTAGCACAGATACGCAGTATTTT
14	once	NA	TRBV5-1	TRBJ2-3	CASSLTEVTDTQYF	TGCGCCAGCAGCTTGACGGAGGTCACAGATACGCAGTATTTT
18	few	TRBD1	TRBV7-3	TRBJ2-2	CASSLFPGQGVQGGELFF	TGTGCCAGCAGCTTATTTCCGGGACAGGGAGTTCAAGGCGGGGAGCTGTTTTTT
13	NA	NA	TRBV3-1/TRBV3-2	TRBJ2-7	CASSRTGNYEQYF	TGTGCCAGCAGCCGAACAGGGAACTACGAGCAGTACTTC
17	NA	NA	TRBV7-8	TRBJ1-1	CASSYSMGGLKNTEAFF	TGTGCCAGCAGCTACTCAATGGGGGGGCTTAAGAACACTGAAGCTTTCTTT
16	few	TRBD1	TRBV9	TRBJ1-5	CASSVGGTGVNQPQHF	TGTGCCAGCAGCGTAGGAGGGACAGGGGTTAATCAGCCCCAGCATTTT
15	NA	NA	TRBV11-3	TRBJ1-2	CASSPRGGSDYGYTF	TGTGCCAGCAGCCCCCGAGGGGGGTCGGACTATGGCTACACCTTC
17	NA	TRBD1	TRBV7-2	TRBJ2-3	CASSPRPTGVFTDTQYF	TGTGCCAGCAGCCCCAGGCCGACAGGGGTCTTCACAGATACGCAGTATTTT
14	NA	NA	TRBV24-1	TRBJ1-1	CATPTQGSVGEAFF	TGTGCCACCCCTACACAGGGTTCGGTGGGTGAAGCTTTCTTT
15	NA	NA	TRBV24-1	TRBJ1-4	CATSDPRDGGEKLFF	TGTGCCACCAGTGATCCCCGGGACGGGGGTGAAAAACTGTTTTTT
12	few	TRBD1	TRBV3-1/TRBV3-2	TRBJ1-1	CASSRGQGWAFF	TGTGCCAGCAGCCGAGGACAGGGTTGGGCTTTCTTT
15	NA	NA	TRBV9	TRBJ2-3	CASSVAQGTTDTQYF	TGTGCCAGCAGCGTAGCTCAGGGCACCACAGATACGCAGTATTTT
15	NA	NA	TRBV19	TRBJ2-3	CASRTAGQITDTQYF	TGTGCCAGTAGGACCGCAGGGCAAATCACAGATACGCAGTATTTT
13	NA	NA	TRBV5-6	TRBJ2-3	CASSYPTVLSQYF	TGTGCCAGCAGCTACCCGACAGTGTTATCGCAGTATTTT
13	NA	NA	TRBV7-3	TRBJ1-1	CASSPPTNTEAFF	TGTGCCAGCAGCCCCCCAACAAACACTGAAGCTTTCTTT
13	NA	NA	TRBV12-3/TRBV12-4	TRBJ1-2	CASSTDANYGYTF	TGTGCCAGCAGTACGGACGCTAACTATGGCTACACCTTC
13	NA	TRBD1	TRBV7-9	TRBJ1-1	CASSQSRDSEAFF	TGTGCCAGCAGCCAGAGCCGGGACAGTGAAGCTTTCTTT